The 29 T cell receptor beta chains below come from one sample, sequenced in a study of cytomegalovirus exposure and HLA in healthy donors. Clones were sequenced by immunoSEQ multiplex PCR, and TCRdb holds only the in-frame ones, with some missing. The sample shows roughly 130,000 clones, roughly 86% of them seen only once. The sample taken for sequencing was PBMCs. These receptors were obtained from a man aged 25-40 years in good health and CMV-seronegative.

The CDR3 coding sequence is TGTGCCAGCAGTTATTCGAGGGGGTGGGACACTGAAGCTTTCTTT. It yields the protein CASSYSRGWDTEAFF. The genes are TRBV6-5 and TRBJ1-1, with D perhaps TRBD1 (6 bases). Germline V gives CDR1 MNHEY, CDR2 SVGAGI. The CDR3 covers 15 residues. Trimming took 3 bases from V and 3 from J, leaving 14 bases between them.

The V gene is TRBV7-9, the J gene TRBJ2-5, with TRBD2 as a possible D gene (6 bases). Germline V gives CDR1 SEHNR, CDR2 FQNEAQ (reference sequence). V gave up 5 bases and J gave up 2 bases, with 18 bases separating them. This CDR3 comprises 16 residues. CDR3 sequence (DNA): TGTGCCAGCAGCCTGGGCCCCGGGACTTCTCAAGAGACCCAGTACTTC. This codes for CASSLGPGTSQETQYF.

The gene calls are TRBV5-6 and TRBJ2-3; 9 bases fit TRBD2. V lost 1 base and J lost 2; bases outside the gene matches: 5. This CDR3 comprises 16 residues. Germline V gives CDR1 SGHDT, CDR2 YYEEEE. In DNA form, the CDR3 reads TGTGCCAGCAGCTTGAGAAGCGGGGGGCCCACAGATACGCAGTATTTT. This translates into CASSLRSGGPTDTQYF.

This clone was recorded once. The chain is built from TRBV27 and TRBJ2-7, with 8 bases lining up with TRBD1. The CDR3 extends over 14 amino acids. The junction had 6 bases not matched to a gene; V was cut back by 1 base and J by 7 bases. In germline, CDR1 is MNHEY, CDR2 SMNVEV (reference sequence). The CDR3 loop is CASSLLGQGKEQYF. The CDR3 DNA reads as TGTGCCAGCAGTTTATTAGGACAGGGAAAGGAGCAGTACTTC.

The genes are TRBV10-1 and TRBJ2-2; TRBD1 aligns across 9 bases. The germline gives CDR1 WNHNN, CDR2 SYGVQD (reference sequence). V was clipped by 5 bases and J by 3 bases; unmatched bases: 4. The CDR3 sequence is 15 residues long. The CDR3 DNA reads as TGCGCCAGCAGTAAGGGACAGGGTGACACCGGGGAGCTGTTTTTT. Amino acids: CASSKGQGDTGELFF.

The chain carries TRBV7-2 and TRBJ1-1, with D perhaps matching TRBD1 (5 bases). Germline values: CDR1 SGHTA, CDR2 FQGNSA. The V end was cut by 1 base, the J end by 1 base, with 10 bases between. The CDR3 extends over 15 amino acids. This CDR3 is CASSLVRGPNTEAFF. The CDR3, as DNA: TGTGCCAGCAGCTTAGTGCGGGGCCCGAACACTGAAGCTTTCTTT.

A word on this clone: The same CDR3 is also encoded by other DNA sequences in this sample. The gene calls are TRBV5-1 and TRBJ2-1; D is unclear. The germline gives CDR1 SGHRS, CDR2 YFSETQ. The CDR3 totals 15 residues. Trimming took 8 bases from V and 0 from J, leaving 15 bases between them. This CDR3 is CASRRSGSSYNEQFF. In DNA form, the CDR3 reads TGCGCCAGTCGACGGAGTGGTAGCTCCTACAATGAGCAGTTCTTC.

The chain has TRBV2 and TRBJ2-2; tentative D call: TRBD2 (5 bases). CDR3 size: 16 residues. CDR1 is SNHLY, CDR2 FYNNEI, per germline. With 6 bases removed from V and 0 bases from J, the gap between germline ends came to 14 bases. DNA of the CDR3: TGTGCCAGCAGCCGATCCCTAGCTTCGAACACCGGGGAGCTGTTTTTT. Its protein product is CASSRSLASNTGELFF.

This clone was seen a single time. This chain joins TRBV9 and TRBJ2-2; 10 bases match TRBD1. The ends lost 4 bases at V and 3 bases at J; junction bases unmatched: 6. The germline V gene encodes CDR1 SGDLS and CDR2 YYNGEE. There are 16 residues in the CDR3. The CDR3 DNA follows: TGTGCCAGCAGCTCCCGGACAGGGGGTGACACCGGGGAGCTGTTTTTT. This gives the protein CASSSRTGGDTGELFF. Filled out from reference TRBV9 and TRBJ2-2, the complete variable domain reads DSGVTQTPKHLITATGQRVTLRCSPRSGDLSVYWYQQSLDQGLQFLIQYYNGEERAKGNILERFSAQQFPDLHSELNLSSLELGDSALYFCASSSRTGGDTGELFFGEGSRLTVL.

V is TRBV4-3 and J is TRBJ1-3, with no clear D. The V end lost 0 bases, the J end lost 4 bases, and 13 bases lay between the germline ends. The V gene's germline CDR1 is LGHNA and CDR2 YSLEER. The CDR3 consists of 16 residues. The CDR3 DNA reads as TGCGCCAGCAGCCAAGATCTCACCAGACTCGGAAACACCATATATTTT. Translating gives CASSQDLTRLGNTIYF.

The chain employs TRBV14 and TRBJ1-4; 8 positions match TRBD1. V trimming: 1 base; J trimming: 7 bases; junction bases outside the gene matches: 8. The germline gives CDR1 SGHDN, CDR2 FVKESK. The CDR3 has 16 amino acids. The CDR3 loop is CASSQVGTGGLEKLFF. As DNA, the CDR3 is TGTGCCAGCAGCCAAGTTGGGACAGGCGGGCTTGAAAAACTGTTTTTT.

The genes are TRBV6-5 and TRBJ1-5; 8 bases fit TRBD1. With V trimmed by 6 bases and J by 1 base, 5 bases remained unmatched. This CDR3 is 15 amino acids long. Germline values: CDR1 MNHEY, CDR2 SVGAGI. This CDR3 is CASRTGQGSNQPQHF. For the CDR3, the DNA is TGTGCCAGCAGGACCGGACAGGGCAGCAATCAGCCCCAGCATTTT.

The J gene is TRBJ1-5, the V gene TRBV6-6; D perhaps matches TRBD1 (6 bases). CDR3 size: 13 residues. Trimming left V 6 bases short and J 4 bases short, with 10 bases between. CDR1 MNHNY and CDR2 SVGAGI come from the germline V gene (reference sequence). In DNA form, the CDR3 reads TGTGCCAGCAGGGAACAGGGAAATCAGCCCCAGCATTTT. It yields the protein CASREQGNQPQHF.

The chain recombines TRBV5-4 with TRBJ2-7; 8 nucleotides line up with TRBD2. The germline V gene encodes CDR1 SGHNT and CDR2 YYREEE (reference sequence). Trimming took 4 bases from V and 3 from J; bases not matched to a gene: 12. The CDR3 is 16 residues long. CDR3 nucleotides: TGTGCCAGCAGCCCGGGGGGGACTGCCCAACTCTACGAGCAGTACTTC. Residues: CASSPGGTAQLYEQYF.

The rearrangement uses TRBV7-3 and TRBJ1-1; the D is unclear. This CDR3 is built from 14 residues. V was pared by 0 bases and J by 1 base, with 6 bases between. In germline, CDR1 is SGHTA, CDR2 FQGTGA. The chain's CDR3 is CASSLTSWNTEAFF. CDR3 coding DNA: TGTGCCAGCAGCTTAACGTCGTGGAACACTGAAGCTTTCTTT.

The CDR3 region is CASSLGQGDTGELFF. The CDR3 nucleotides are TGTGCCAGCAGCCTGGGACAGGGGGACACCGGGGAGCTGTTTTTT. The rearrangement uses TRBV2 and TRBJ2-2; 11 bases are shared with TRBD1. This CDR3 is 15 amino acids long. Trimming took 6 bases from V and 3 from J; bases not matched to a gene: 3. Germline loops: CDR1 SNHLY, CDR2 FYNNEI.

The V call is TRBV2, the J call TRBJ1-5; 9 bases match TRBD1. Germline V gives CDR1 SNHLY, CDR2 FYNNEI. CDR3 size: 15 residues. The V and J ends lost 7 bases and 6 bases, in that order; junction bases with no gene match: 10. The CDR3 DNA is TGTGCCAGCACTTTGGGACAGGGTTTTACTCAGCCCCAGCATTTT. Translating it yields CASTLGQGFTQPQHF.

The CDR3 loop reads CARGRADRSNEQFF. CDR3 in DNA: TGTGCCAGAGGAAGAGCAGACAGGTCCAATGAGCAGTTCTTC. The chain has TRBV2 and TRBJ2-1; D is possibly TRBD1 (6 bases). The germline gives CDR1 SNHLY, CDR2 FYNNEI. This CDR3 spans 14 amino acids. The V end lost 9 bases, the J end lost 6 bases, and 18 bases lay between the germline ends.

This chain uses TRBV6-1 with TRBJ2-1, with 9 bases that match TRBD2. With V trimmed by 6 bases and J by 5 bases, 8 bases remained unmatched. The germline CDR1 and CDR2 sequences are MNHNS and SASEGT. The CDR3 totals 15 residues. In DNA, the CDR3 is TGTGCCAGCAGCCGACTGGCGGGGGGGCACAATGAGCAGTTCTTC. Its translation: CASSRLAGGHNEQFF.

The gene calls are TRBV4-1 and TRBJ1-2; TRBD1 is a possible D gene (5 bases). The germline CDR1 and CDR2 sequences are MGHRA and YSYEKL. This CDR3 contains 15 residues. Trimming cost V 1 base and J 12 bases, with 21 bases left between them. In nucleotides, the CDR3 is TGCGCCAGCAGCCAAGTACTGACAGTACCTCGGGTGCACACCTTC. Amino acid sequence: CASSQVLTVPRVHTF.

The genes are TRBV4-3 and TRBJ2-1, with 8 bases identical to TRBD2. After removal of 4 bases from V and 8 bases from J, the junction contained 13 bases not matched to a gene. The CDR3 contains 16 residues. CDR1 is LGHNA, CDR2 YSLEER, per germline. CDR3 nucleotide sequence: TGCGCCAGCAGCCGAGATGTGGTAGCGGGGTCAGATGAGCAGTTCTTC. Its protein is CASSRDVVAGSDEQFF.

The rearrangement links TRBV19 to TRBJ2-7; D perhaps matches TRBD2 (6 bases). The CDR3 length is 15 residues. The germline V gene encodes CDR1 LNHDA and CDR2 SQIVND (reference sequence). With 5 bases removed from V and 2 bases from J, the gap between germline ends came to 16 bases. The CDR3 DNA reads TGTGCCAGTAGTCCAGGAGCGGGCAGAACCTACGAGCAGTACTTC. Translated, it gives CASSPGAGRTYEQYF.

The chain joins TRBV18 to TRBJ1-1; 10 nucleotides agree with TRBD1. Per the germline V gene, CDR1 is KGHSH and CDR2 is LQKENI. Trimming at V came to 6 bases and at J to 1 base, leaving 5 bases not matched to a gene. The CDR3 contains 15 residues. The CDR3 coding sequence is TGTGCCAGCTCGCCTGGACAGGGGGGGAACACTGAAGCTTTCTTT. Protein: CASSPGQGGNTEAFF. The complete variable domain, with remaining parts taken from reference TRBV18 and TRBJ1-1, reads NAGVMQNPRHLVRRRGQEARLRCSPMKGHSHVYWYRQLPEEGLKFMVYLQKENIIDESGMPKERFSAEFPKEGPSILRIQQVVRGDSAAYFCASSPGQGGNTEAFFGQGTRLTVV.

This clone was counted between two and nine times. CDR3 amino acids: CASSLTQGPGGYSPLHF. In nucleotides, the CDR3 is TGCGCCAGCAGCTTGACACAAGGCCCGGGGGGCTATTCACCCCTCCACTTT. J is TRBJ1-6 and V is TRBV5-1, with D tentatively TRBD1 (6 bases). The CDR3 runs 17 residues. Germline lookup yields CDR1 SGHRS and CDR2 YFSETQ. The ends were cut back, 1 base at V and 8 bases at J, with 19 bases in the middle.

This chain links TRBV7-2 with TRBJ1-4; weak D call: TRBD1 (6 bases). Germline V gene data show CDR1 as SGHTA and CDR2 as FQGNSA. Deletions cut 4 bases from V and 6 bases from J, with 9 bases between. CDR3 length equals 13 residues. The CDR3 DNA reads as TGTGCCAGCAGCTGGCGGACAGATGAAAAACTGTTTTTT. Its translation: CASSWRTDEKLFF.

The rearrangement joins TRBV28 to TRBJ2-3; the D gene is possibly TRBD1 (6 bases). The CDR3 sequence is 13 residues long. V lost 11 bases and J lost 0, with 12 bases in between. Germline V gene lookup returns CDR1 MDHEN and CDR2 SYDVKM. CDR3 bases: TGTGCCGGGGGCCGGGACAGCACAGATACGCAGTATTTT. Its translation: CAGGRDSTDTQYF.

V usage is TRBV4-1 and J usage is TRBJ1-4; 8 bases line up with TRBD1. J gave up 7 bases and V 4 bases, and 11 bases lay outside the gene matches. The CDR3 covers 16 residues. The V gene's germline CDR1 is MGHRA and CDR2 YSYEKL. CDR3 residues: CASSRREQGAGEKLFF. The CDR3 nucleotides read TGCGCCAGCAGCCGAAGGGAGCAGGGGGCAGGTGAAAAACTGTTTTTT.

This clone has only one observation. The V and J genes are TRBV9 and TRBJ2-1; tentatively, D is TRBD1 (6 bases). CDR3 length equals 13 residues. Trimming shortened V by 0 bases and J by 9 bases, and 10 bases separated the two germline ends. Germline V CDR1 and CDR2: SGDLS, YYNGEE. The CDR3 sequence: CASSVEQGSEQFF. The CDR3, as DNA: TGTGCCAGCAGCGTAGAACAGGGCAGTGAGCAGTTCTTC. The whole variable domain, remainder taken from reference TRBV9 and TRBJ2-1, is DSGVTQTPKHLITATGQRVTLRCSPRSGDLSVYWYQQSLDQGLQFLIQYYNGEERAKGNILERFSAQQFPDLHSELNLSSLELGDSALYFCASSVEQGSEQFFGPGTRLTVL.

In its sample, this clone was seen a few times. V gene TRBV11-2 combines with J gene TRBJ2-7; D may be TRBD2 (5 bases). Germline V gene sequence: CDR1 SGHAT, CDR2 FQNNGV. V shed 5 bases and J shed 2 bases, with 19 bases lying between them. This CDR3 has 16 amino acids. The CDR3 here is CASSSTAVSGPYEQYF. CDR3 sequence (DNA): TGTGCCAGCAGCAGCACCGCCGTAAGCGGACCCTACGAGCAGTACTTC. The complete variable domain, with remaining parts taken from reference TRBV11-2 and TRBJ2-7, reads EAGVAQSPRYKIIEKRQSVAFWCNPISGHATLYWYQQILGQGPKLLIQFQNNGVVDDSQLPKDRFSAERLKGVDSTLKIQPAKLEDSAVYLCASSSTAVSGPYEQYFGPGTRLTVT.